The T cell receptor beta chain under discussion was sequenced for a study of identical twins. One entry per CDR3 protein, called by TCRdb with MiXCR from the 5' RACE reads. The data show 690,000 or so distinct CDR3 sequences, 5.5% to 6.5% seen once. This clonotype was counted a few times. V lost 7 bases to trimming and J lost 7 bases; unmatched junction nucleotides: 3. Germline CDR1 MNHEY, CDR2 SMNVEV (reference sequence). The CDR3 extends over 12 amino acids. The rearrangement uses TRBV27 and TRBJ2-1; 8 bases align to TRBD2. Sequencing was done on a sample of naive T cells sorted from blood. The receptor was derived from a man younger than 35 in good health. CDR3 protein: CASKRERNEQFF. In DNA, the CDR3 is TGTGCCAGCAAGCGGGAGCGGAATGAGCAGTTCTTC.